Listed here are 18 T cell receptor beta chains from one sample, sequenced in a study of blood T cell repertoires in COVID-19. Sequenced by immunoSEQ multiplex PCR; TCRdb stores in-frame clones only, minus some. The data contain roughly 170,000 clones, approximately 85% of them singletons. Material for sequencing was peripheral blood. The origin of the receptors is a woman aged 55-69 years with COVID-19, enrolled during active disease.

This clone was detected many times. V and J are TRBV10-3 and TRBJ1-2; maybe TRBD1 (5 bases). The germline CDR1 and CDR2 sequences are ENHRY and SYGVKD. V dropped 3 bases and J dropped 2 bases, with 10 bases sitting between them. The CDR3 consists of 14 residues. Here the CDR3 DNA reads TGTGCCATCAGTGAAGCAGGGTTAAACTATGGCTACACCTTC. Translation gives CAISEAGLNYGYTF.

This chain joins TRBV4-3 and TRBJ1-3; D remains ambiguous. V dropped 4 bases and J dropped 4 bases, with 14 bases sitting between them. Germline values: CDR1 LGHNA, CDR2 YSLEER. CDR3 length equals 15 residues. CDR3 in DNA: TGCGCCAGCAGCCCCCGAGCGGGCGCGGGAAACACCATATATTTT. Translating it yields CASSPRAGAGNTIYF.

V is TRBV18 and J is TRBJ1-3; D gene uncertain. The CDR3 spans 15 residues. In germline, CDR1 is KGHSH, CDR2 LQKENI. V lost 1 base to trimming and J lost 0 bases, with 7 bases between them. This CDR3 reads CASSPLGGSGNTIYF. The CDR3 nucleotides read TGTGCCAGCTCACCACTTGGAGGCTCTGGAAACACCATATATTTT. Together with reference TRBV18 and TRBJ1-3, the CDR3 gives the full variable domain: NAGVMQNPRHLVRRRGQEARLRCSPMKGHSHVYWYRQLPEEGLKFMVYLQKENIIDESGMPKERFSAEFPKEGPSILRIQQVVRGDSAAYFCASSPLGGSGNTIYFGEGSWLTVV.

The CDR3 DNA reads TGTGCCAGCAGTTTAGGGGGGGCAGGGGAAAAACTGTTTTTT. This translates into CASSLGGAGEKLFF. This chain joins TRBV28 and TRBJ1-4, with D tentatively TRBD1 (6 bases). The CDR3 totals 14 residues. V lost 2 bases and J lost 8, with 12 bases in between. CDR1 is MDHEN and CDR2 is SYDVKM in the germline V gene.

This chain connects TRBV2 to TRBJ1-6; D is possibly TRBD1 (5 bases). Germline V gene sequence: CDR1 SNHLY, CDR2 FYNNEI. The CDR3 covers 12 residues. Trimming took 6 bases from V and 9 from J, leaving 9 bases between them. The CDR3 coding sequence is TGTGCCAGCAGAGGCCAGGGTTCACCCCTCCACTTT. It yields the protein CASRGQGSPLHF.

Only one count was recorded for this clone. CDR3 sequence (DNA): TGTGCCAGCAGTTACTCGATGGGGGAAGGGGGTGGCTACACCTTC. Its protein is CASSYSMGEGGGYTF. The chain joins TRBV6-5 to TRBJ1-2; the D gene is possibly TRBD1 (6 bases). This CDR3 is built from 15 residues. Between the trimmed V and J ends, which lost 0 bases and 7 bases, there was a span of 15 bases. Germline CDR1 reads MNHEY; CDR2 reads SVGAGI.

The chain employs TRBV28 and TRBJ1-4; D uncertain. The V and J ends lost 3 bases and 8 bases respectively, with 7 bases between them. CDR1 and CDR2 (germline): MDHEN, SYDVKM. This CDR3 has 12 amino acids. DNA for the CDR3: TGTGCCAGCAGTTTGCCGGGAGAAAAACTGTTTTTT. It codes for CASSLPGEKLFF.

The rearrangement uses TRBV27 and TRBJ1-1; D is perhaps TRBD1 (5 bases). This CDR3 comprises 12 residues. With 6 bases removed from V and 11 bases from J, the gap between germline ends came to 16 bases. Germline values: CDR1 MNHEY, CDR2 SMNVEV (reference sequence). The CDR3 spells CASRKVGVRAFF. CDR3 nucleotide sequence: TGTGCCAGCAGAAAAGTAGGGGTGAGGGCTTTCTTT.

The chain carries TRBV2 and TRBJ2-7; the D is unclear. This CDR3 spans 14 amino acids. V was cut by 1 base and J by 9 bases, with 16 bases left in between. Germline V gene data show CDR1 as SNHLY and CDR2 as FYNNEI. The CDR3 loop is CASSEGRSLIVQYF. The CDR3 nucleotides are TGTGCCAGCAGTGAAGGACGGAGCCTTATCGTGCAGTACTTC.

The chain recombines TRBV2 with TRBJ2-1; TRBD1 matches at 10 bases. This CDR3 is built from 15 residues. The germline CDR1 and CDR2 sequences are SNHLY and FYNNEI. Losses at the gene ends were 5 bases for V and 4 bases for J; bases not matched to a gene: 5. DNA for the CDR3: TGTGCCAGCAGTTACGGGACAGGGGCTTACAATGAGCAGTTCTTC. Translating gives CASSYGTGAYNEQFF.

The chain combines TRBV28 with TRBJ2-3, with 8 bases aligning to TRBD1. Germline V CDR1 and CDR2: MDHEN, SYDVKM. This CDR3 is built from 14 residues. After removal of 7 bases from V and 4 bases from J, the junction contained 7 bases not matched to a gene. In nucleotides, the CDR3 is TGTGCCAGCAAAGACAGGGGCCGACCAGATACGCAGTATTTT. As protein: CASKDRGRPDTQYF.

This clone was counted only a few times. The genes are TRBV29-1 and TRBJ1-1; the D is unclear. CDR3 length: 11 amino acids. V was pared by 2 bases and J by 3 bases, with 4 bases between. Germline V CDR1 and CDR2: SQVTM, ANQGSEA. The CDR3 reads CSVEIYTEAFF. The CDR3 DNA sequence: TGCAGCGTTGAAATATACACTGAAGCTTTCTTT.

This chain links TRBV18 with TRBJ2-2; the D is unclear. The CDR3 runs 13 residues. V dropped 6 bases and J dropped 5 bases, with 10 bases sitting between them. CDR1 and CDR2 (germline): KGHSH, LQKENI. In nucleotides, the CDR3 is TGTGCCAGCTCGCTCACGGTGACCGGGGAGCTGTTTTTT. The encoded protein is CASSLTVTGELFF.

The rearrangement joins TRBV13 to TRBJ1-2; D remains unclear. Trimming shortened V by 5 bases and J by 1 base, and 5 bases separated the two germline ends. This CDR3 spans 12 amino acids. Germline assignment: CDR1 PRHDT and CDR2 FYEKMQ (reference sequence). In DNA, the CDR3 is TGTGCCAGCAGCATCAGTAACTATGGCTACACCTTC. This sequence encodes CASSISNYGYTF.

The V gene is TRBV20-1, the J gene TRBJ1-1; TRBD1 is a possible D gene (6 bases). Trimming shortened V by 3 bases and J by 3 bases, and 11 bases separated the two germline ends. CDR1 and CDR2 (germline): DFQATT, SNEGSKA (reference sequence). This CDR3 is 13 amino acids long. The chain's CDR3 is CSASRQDYTEAFF. The DNA of the CDR3 is TGCAGTGCTAGTCGACAGGACTACACTGAAGCTTTCTTT.

This clone was recorded once. The chain employs TRBV5-8 and TRBJ2-7, with TRBD2 matching over 7 bases. The CDR3 runs to 16 residues. The J segment lost 2 bases and the V segment lost 4 bases, leaving 12 bases of the junction unmatched. Germline V CDR1 and CDR2: SGHTS, YDEGEE. The CDR3 reads CASSQHTGTIPYEQYV. The CDR3 DNA is TGTGCCAGCAGCCAGCATACTGGGACTATCCCCTACGAGCAGTACGTC.

This chain connects TRBV30 to TRBJ1-6; possible D gene TRBD1, 5 bases. The germline V gene encodes CDR1 GTSNPN and CDR2 SVGIG (reference sequence). The V end lost 3 bases, the J end lost 7 bases, and 10 bases lay between the germline ends. The CDR3 has 13 residues. CDR3 DNA: TGTGCCTGGAGACGGCAGGGAAATTCACCCCTCCACTTT. It yields the protein CAWRRQGNSPLHF. The full variable domain, rest sourced from reference TRBV30 and TRBJ1-6, is SQTIHQWPATLVQPVGSPLSLECTVEGTSNPNLYWYRQAAGRGLQLLFYSVGIGQISSEVPQNLSASRPQDRQFILSSKKLLLSDSGFYLCAWRRQGNSPLHFGNGTRLTVT.

The sample holds a few counts of this clone. V gene TRBV28 combines with J gene TRBJ2-1; unclear D gene. The CDR3 consists of 13 residues. V was trimmed by 6 bases and J by 0 bases, leaving 6 bases between them. Germline CDR1 is MDHEN and CDR2 is SYDVKM. CDR3 region: CASRELSYNEQFF. CDR3 sequence (DNA): TGTGCCAGCAGAGAACTCTCCTACAATGAGCAGTTCTTC.